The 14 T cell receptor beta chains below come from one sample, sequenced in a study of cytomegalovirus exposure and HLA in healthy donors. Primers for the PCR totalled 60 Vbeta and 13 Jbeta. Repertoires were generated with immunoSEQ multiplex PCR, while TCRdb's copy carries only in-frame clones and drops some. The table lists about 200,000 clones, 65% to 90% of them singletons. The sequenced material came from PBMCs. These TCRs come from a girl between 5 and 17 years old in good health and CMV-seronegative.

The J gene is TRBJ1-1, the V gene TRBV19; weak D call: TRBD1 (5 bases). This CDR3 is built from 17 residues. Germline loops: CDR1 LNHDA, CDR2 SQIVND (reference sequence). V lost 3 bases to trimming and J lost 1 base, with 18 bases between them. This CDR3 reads CASSMQIDSPTNTEAFF. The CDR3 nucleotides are TGTGCCAGTAGTATGCAGATTGACAGCCCAACGAACACTGAAGCTTTCTTT.

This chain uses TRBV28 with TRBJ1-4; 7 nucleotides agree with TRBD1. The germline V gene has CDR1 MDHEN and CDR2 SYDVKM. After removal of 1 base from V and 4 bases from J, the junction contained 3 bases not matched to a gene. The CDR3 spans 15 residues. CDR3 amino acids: CASSLSTGLNEKLFF. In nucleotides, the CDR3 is TGTGCCAGCAGTTTATCGACAGGGCTTAATGAAAAACTGTTTTTT. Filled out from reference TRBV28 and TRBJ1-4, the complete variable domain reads DVKVTQSSRYLVKRTGEKVFLECVQDMDHENMFWYRQDPGLGLRLIYFSYDVKMKEKGDIPEGYSVSREKKERFSLILESASTNQTSMYLCASSLSTGLNEKLFFGSGTQLSVL.

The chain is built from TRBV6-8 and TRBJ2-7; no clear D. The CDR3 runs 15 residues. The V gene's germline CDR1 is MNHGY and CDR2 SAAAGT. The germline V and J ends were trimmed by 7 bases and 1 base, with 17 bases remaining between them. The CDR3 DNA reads TGTGCCAGCACCGATGCCGCGGTATTATCCTACGAGCAGTACTTC. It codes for CASTDAAVLSYEQYF.

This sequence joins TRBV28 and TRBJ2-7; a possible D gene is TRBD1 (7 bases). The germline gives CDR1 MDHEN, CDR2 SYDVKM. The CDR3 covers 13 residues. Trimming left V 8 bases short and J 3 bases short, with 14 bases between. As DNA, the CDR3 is TGTGCCAGCCGGAGGGACAGAGGCTACGAGCAGTACTTC. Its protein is CASRRDRGYEQYF. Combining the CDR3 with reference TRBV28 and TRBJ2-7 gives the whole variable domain DVKVTQSSRYLVKRTGEKVFLECVQDMDHENMFWYRQDPGLGLRLIYFSYDVKMKEKGDIPEGYSVSREKKERFSLILESASTNQTSMYLCASRRDRGYEQYFGPGTRLTVT.

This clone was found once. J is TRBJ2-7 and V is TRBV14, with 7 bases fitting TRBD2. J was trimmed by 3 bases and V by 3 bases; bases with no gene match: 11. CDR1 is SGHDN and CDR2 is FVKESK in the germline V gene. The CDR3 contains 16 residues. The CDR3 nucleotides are TGTGCCAGCAGCCACGTAAGCGGGATCAGGGACTACGAGCAGTACTTC. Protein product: CASSHVSGIRDYEQYF. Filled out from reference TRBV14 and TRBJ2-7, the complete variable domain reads EAGVTQFPSHSVIEKGQTVTLRCDPISGHDNLYWYRRVMGKEIKFLLHFVKESKQDESGMPNNRFLAERTGGTYSTLKVQPAELEDSGVYFCASSHVSGIRDYEQYFGPGTRLTVT.

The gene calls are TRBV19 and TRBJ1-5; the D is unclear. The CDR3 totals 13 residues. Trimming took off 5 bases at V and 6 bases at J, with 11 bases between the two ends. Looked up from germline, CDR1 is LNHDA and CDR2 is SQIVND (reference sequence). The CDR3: CASSPSVSQPQHF. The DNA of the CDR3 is TGTGCCAGTAGTCCAAGTGTCAGTCAGCCCCAGCATTTT. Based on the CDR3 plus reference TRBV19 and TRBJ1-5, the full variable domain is DGGITQSPKYLFRKEGQNVTLSCEQNLNHDAMYWYRQDPGQGLRLIYYSQIVNDFQKGDIAEGYSVSREKKESFPLTVTSAQKNPTAFYLCASSPSVSQPQHFGDGTRLSIL.

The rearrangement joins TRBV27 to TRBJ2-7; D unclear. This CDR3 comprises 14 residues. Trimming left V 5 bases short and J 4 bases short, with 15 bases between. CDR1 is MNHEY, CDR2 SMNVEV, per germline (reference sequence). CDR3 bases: TGTGCCAGCAGTCCGCGTGCCCTTATTTACGAGCAGTACTTC. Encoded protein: CASSPRALIYEQYF.

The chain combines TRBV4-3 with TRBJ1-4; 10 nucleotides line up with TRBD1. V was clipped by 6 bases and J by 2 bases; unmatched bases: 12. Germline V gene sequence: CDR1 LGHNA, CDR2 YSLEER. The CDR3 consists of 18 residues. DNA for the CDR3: TGCGCCAGCAGTCGATCCGGGACAGGGGTAACGACTAATGAAAAACTGTTTTTT. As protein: CASSRSGTGVTTNEKLFF.

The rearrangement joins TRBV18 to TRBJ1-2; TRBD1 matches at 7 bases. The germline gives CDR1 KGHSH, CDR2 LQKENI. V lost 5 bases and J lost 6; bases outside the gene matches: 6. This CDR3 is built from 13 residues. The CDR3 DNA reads TGTGCCAGCTCATCCGACAGGGTCCATGGCTACACCTTC. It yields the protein CASSSDRVHGYTF. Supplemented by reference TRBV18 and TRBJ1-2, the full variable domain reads NAGVMQNPRHLVRRRGQEARLRCSPMKGHSHVYWYRQLPEEGLKFMVYLQKENIIDESGMPKERFSAEFPKEGPSILRIQQVVRGDSAAYFCASSSDRVHGYTFGSGTRLTVV.

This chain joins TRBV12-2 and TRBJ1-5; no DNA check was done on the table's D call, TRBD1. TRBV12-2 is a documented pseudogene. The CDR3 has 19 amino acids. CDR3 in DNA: TGTGCGAACGGTGCGTTAGTCCCGGACAGGCCGTATAGCAATCAGCCCCAGCATTTT. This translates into CANGALVPDRPYSNQPQHF.

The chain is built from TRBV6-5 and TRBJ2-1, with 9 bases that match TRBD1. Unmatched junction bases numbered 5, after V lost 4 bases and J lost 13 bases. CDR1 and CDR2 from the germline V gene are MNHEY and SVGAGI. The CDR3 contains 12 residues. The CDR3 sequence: CASSSPGQGQFF. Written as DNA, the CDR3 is TGTGCCAGCAGTTCACCGGGACAGGGACAGTTCTTC.

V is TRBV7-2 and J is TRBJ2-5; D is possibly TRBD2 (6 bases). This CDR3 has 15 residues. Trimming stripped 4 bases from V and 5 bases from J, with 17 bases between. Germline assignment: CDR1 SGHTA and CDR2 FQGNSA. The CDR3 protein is CASSSLGLPEETQYF. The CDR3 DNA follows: TGTGCCAGCAGCTCCCTGGGACTCCCGGAGGAGACCCAGTACTTC.

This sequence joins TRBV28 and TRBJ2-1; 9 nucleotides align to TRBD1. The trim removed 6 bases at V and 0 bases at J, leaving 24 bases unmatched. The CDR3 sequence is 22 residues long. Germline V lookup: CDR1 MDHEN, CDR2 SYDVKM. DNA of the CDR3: TGTGCCAGCAGCTCGCATGTCTCGGACAGGGGCCTACTACCTTACTCCTACAATGAGCAGTTCTTC. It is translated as CASSSHVSDRGLLPYSYNEQFF. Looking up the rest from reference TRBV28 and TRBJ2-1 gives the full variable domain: DVKVTQSSRYLVKRTGEKVFLECVQDMDHENMFWYRQDPGLGLRLIYFSYDVKMKEKGDIPEGYSVSREKKERFSLILESASTNQTSMYLCASSSHVSDRGLLPYSYNEQFFGPGTRLTVL.

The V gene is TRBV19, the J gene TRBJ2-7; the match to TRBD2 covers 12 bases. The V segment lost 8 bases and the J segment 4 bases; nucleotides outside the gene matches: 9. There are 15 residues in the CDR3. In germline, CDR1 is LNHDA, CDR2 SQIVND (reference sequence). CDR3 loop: CASSRGLAGLYEQYF. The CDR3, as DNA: TGTGCCAGTTCTCGCGGACTAGCGGGGTTGTACGAGCAGTACTTC.